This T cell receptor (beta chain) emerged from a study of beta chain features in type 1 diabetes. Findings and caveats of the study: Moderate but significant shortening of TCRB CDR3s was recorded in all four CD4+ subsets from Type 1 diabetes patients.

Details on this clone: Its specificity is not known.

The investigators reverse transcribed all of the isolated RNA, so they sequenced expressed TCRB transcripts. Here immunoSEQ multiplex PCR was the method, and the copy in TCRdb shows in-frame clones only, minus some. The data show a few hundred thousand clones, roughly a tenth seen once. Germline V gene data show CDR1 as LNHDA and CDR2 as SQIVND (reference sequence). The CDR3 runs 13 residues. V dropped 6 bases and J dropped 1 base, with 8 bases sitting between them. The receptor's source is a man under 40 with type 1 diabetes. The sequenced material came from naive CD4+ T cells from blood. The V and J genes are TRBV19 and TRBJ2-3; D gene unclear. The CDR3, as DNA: TGTGCCAGTAGCGGGTGGGGCACAGATACGCAGTATTTT. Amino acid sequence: CASSGWGTDTQYF.